The rows below give T cell receptor beta chains drawn from one sample of a study of T cells in Graves' hyperthyroidism and ophthalmopathy. One entry per CDR3 protein results from TCRdb running MiXCR on the multiplex PCR reads. The table shows 330,000 or so distinct CDR3 sequences, with about a sixth occurring only once. Sequencing was performed on blood. The source of these receptors is a woman in her forties with Graves' ophthalmopathy. Both conserved end residues are part of each CDR3. D genes are given only for firm matches. Only part of the rows carry a size: once, few, many, or a class if the clone is expanded.

V	D	J	size	CDR3	DNA
TRBV20-1	TRBD2	TRBJ2-7	many	CSHQTSGRGEQYF	TGCAGTCATCAGACTAGCGGGAGAGGTGAGCAGTACTTC
TRBV19	.	TRBJ2-2	few	CASSYRAPGSGGELFF	TGTGCCAGTAGTTACAGGGCCCCAGGGAGTGGCGGGGAGCTGTTTTTT
TRBV20-1	.	TRBJ1-1	many	CSARDGGLNTEAFF	TGCAGTGCTAGAGATGGGGGCCTGAACACTGAAGCTTTCTTT
TRBV30	TRBD1	TRBJ1-3	many	CAWSARTGKDGNTIYF	TGTGCCTGGAGTGCCCGGACAGGGAAGGATGGAAACACCATATATTTT
TRBV10-2	.	TRBJ1-1	many	CASSTGRSEAFF	TGCGCCAGCAGTACAGGGAGATCTGAAGCTTTCTTT
TRBV10-3	.	TRBJ2-5	.	CAISESLQVGKTQYF	TGTGCCATCAGTGAGTCCCTCCAGGTAGGGAAGACCCAGTACTTC
TRBV7-9	.	TRBJ2-7	many	CASSYPGRQEQYF	TGTGCCAGCAGCTATCCGGGGAGGCAAGAGCAGTACTTC
TRBV6-1	.	TRBJ2-5	many	CASSEYRGLGETQYF	TGTGCCAGCAGTGAATATAGAGGCCTGGGAGAGACCCAGTACTTC
TRBV12-3/TRBV12-4	TRBD2	TRBJ2-2	many	CASSILAGGLGELFF	TGTGCCAGCAGTATACTAGCGGGAGGGCTCGGGGAGCTGTTTTTT
TRBV20-1	TRBD1	TRBJ2-7	many	CSARERDRTYEQYF	TGCAGTGCTAGAGAAAGGGACAGAACCTACGAGCAGTACTTC
TRBV2	.	TRBJ1-3	many	CASRLVWRSGNTIYF	TGTGCCAGCCGGTTGGTTTGGCGCTCTGGAAACACCATATATTTT
TRBV28	.	TRBJ2-7	many	CASLSRKRAYEQYF	TGTGCCAGCCTATCTCGGAAAAGGGCCTACGAGCAGTACTTC
TRBV19	.	TRBJ1-1	many	CASRESGTPNTEAFF	TGTGCCAGTAGAGAATCCGGGACTCCGAACACTGAAGCTTTCTTT
TRBV6-1	.	TRBJ2-7	many	CASISKSSGVSYEQYF	TGTGCCAGCATATCCAAAAGTTCGGGGGTTTCCTACGAGCAGTACTTC
TRBV20-1	.	TRBJ1-5	many	CSATDSVSNQPQHF	TGCAGTGCTACGGACTCCGTTAGCAATCAGCCCCAGCATTTT
TRBV6-5	.	TRBJ2-2	many	CASRTGSLDNTGELFF	TGTGCCAGCAGAACCGGGAGCTTAGACAACACCGGGGAGCTGTTTTTT
TRBV2	TRBD2	TRBJ2-7	many	CASMTSGLTYEQYF	TGTGCCAGTATGACTAGCGGGCTTACCTACGAGCAGTACTTC
TRBV28	.	TRBJ1-5	.	CASSFRPRRFKSNQPQHF	TGTGCCAGCAGCTTTAGGCCCCGAAGGTTTAAGAGCAATCAGCCCCAGCATTTT
TRBV29-1	.	TRBJ2-5	many	CSVDAGKETQYF	TGCAGCGTTGATGCCGGGAAAGAGACCCAGTACTTC